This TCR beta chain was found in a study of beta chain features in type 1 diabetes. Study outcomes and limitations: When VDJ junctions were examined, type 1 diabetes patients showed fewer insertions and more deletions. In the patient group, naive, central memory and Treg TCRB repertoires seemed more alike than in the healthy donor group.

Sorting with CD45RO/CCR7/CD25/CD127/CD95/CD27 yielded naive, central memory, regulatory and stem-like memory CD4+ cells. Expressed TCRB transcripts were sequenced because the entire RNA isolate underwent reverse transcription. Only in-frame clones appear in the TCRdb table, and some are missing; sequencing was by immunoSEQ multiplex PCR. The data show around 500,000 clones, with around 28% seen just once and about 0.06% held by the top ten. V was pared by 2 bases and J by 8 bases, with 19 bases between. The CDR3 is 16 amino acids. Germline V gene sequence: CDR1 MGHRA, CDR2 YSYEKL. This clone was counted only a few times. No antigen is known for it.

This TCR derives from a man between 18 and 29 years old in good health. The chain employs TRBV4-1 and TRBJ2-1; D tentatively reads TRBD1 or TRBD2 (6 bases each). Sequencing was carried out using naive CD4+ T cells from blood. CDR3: CASSQRGDNSKHEQFF. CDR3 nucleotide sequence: TGCGCCAGCAGCCAAAGGGGGGACAATAGTAAACATGAGCAGTTCTTC.